The rows below give T cell receptor beta chains drawn from one sample of a study of CD8 T cells in Susac syndrome. TCRdb recomputed calls from the immunoSEQ multiplex PCR reads with MiXCR, one row per CDR3 protein. The sample includes around 130,000 distinct CDR3 sequences, 90% to 95% of them seen just once. Material: CD4+ T cells from PBMCs. The origin of the receptors is a human donor in good health. The CDR3 runs from the conserved cysteine through the conserved F or W. A D gene is named only where the DNA matches it firmly. Clone size is not always given. Where it is, it says once, few, many or a class for expanded clones.

abundance,j_gene,v_gene,d_gene,CDR3nt,CDR3aa
.,TRBJ2-1,TRBV7-9,.,TGTGCCAGCAGCCCCGGAGAATCCTACAATGAGCAGTTCTTC,CASSPGESYNEQFF
.,TRBJ2-1,TRBV5-1,TRBD2,TGCGCCAGCAGCTTATTAGCGGGAGGGCCGAGTGAGCAGTTCTTC,CASSLLAGGPSEQFF
.,TRBJ2-6,TRBV6-1,TRBD1,TGTGCCAGCAGCCCCGGGACAGGCCTATCAGGGGCCAACGTCCTGACTTTC,CASSPGTGLSGANVLTF
.,TRBJ2-3,TRBV27,.,TGTGCCAGCAGTTTGGGTGTTTACACAGATACGCAGTATTTT,CASSLGVYTDTQYF
.,TRBJ1-1,TRBV29-1,.,TGCAGCGTTGAAGATCATTACAGGATGAACACTGAAGCTTTCTTT,CSVEDHYRMNTEAFF
.,TRBJ2-7,TRBV5-1,.,TGCGCCAGCAGCCCACAGGGAAATGGCTACGAGCAGTACTTC,CASSPQGNGYEQYF
.,TRBJ1-2,TRBV5-4,.,TGTGCCAGCAGCTTCCCAGGGGCAGGGGCCGTTGGCTACACCTTC,CASSFPGAGAVGYTF
.,TRBJ2-5,TRBV27,TRBD1,TGTGCCAGCAGTACCCCCGGGACAGGCTCAAAGACCCAGTACTTC,CASSTPGTGSKTQYF
.,TRBJ2-4,TRBV12-3/TRBV12-4,TRBD1,TGTGCCAGCAGTTATGTCCCAGGGGGCGCCTGGGGCTTAGCTTACTTC,CASSYVPGGAWGLAYF
.,TRBJ2-3,TRBV28,TRBD2,TGTGCCAGCGGGTCGGGAGGTGGGGCAGATACGCAGTATTTT,CASGSGGGADTQYF
.,TRBJ2-7,TRBV4-2,.,TGTGCCAGCAGCCAAATGTTATTCCGCGAATACGAGCAGTACTTC,CASSQMLFREYEQYF
.,TRBJ1-2,TRBV3-1,.,TGTGCCAGCAGCCAAGCCAGCGGACCCTATGGCTACACCTTC,CASSQASGPYGYTF
.,TRBJ2-5,TRBV10-2,.,TGCGCCAGCAGTGAATATAGCAGCCAAGAGACCCAGTACTTC,CASSEYSSQETQYF
.,TRBJ2-7,TRBV2,.,TGTGCCAGCAGAGTCCTGTACGAGCAGTACTTC,CASRVLYEQYF
.,TRBJ1-2,TRBV3-1,.,TGTGCCAGCAGCCAAGGTTGGGGTGGCTACACCTTC,CASSQGWGGYTF
.,TRBJ2-4,TRBV20-1,TRBD2,TGCAGTGCTAGAGAGGGGACTAGGGCGTCAAACATTCAGTACTTC,CSAREGTRASNIQYF
.,TRBJ2-1,TRBV7-2,.,TGTGCCAGCAACTCGGGAACCTACAATGAGCAGTTCTTC,CASNSGTYNEQFF
.,TRBJ1-2,TRBV24-1,.,TGTGCCACCAGTGATTCCCGGACTGCTTATGGCTACACCTTC,CATSDSRTAYGYTF
.,TRBJ2-7,TRBV5-6,.,TGTGCCAGCAGCTTGGTCACGACCGATACCTCCTACGAGCAGTACTTC,CASSLVTTDTSYEQYF
.,TRBJ2-1,TRBV5-1,.,TGCGCCAGCAGCCGTTTATCAGGGACAACCGACAATGAGCAGTTCTTC,CASSRLSGTTDNEQFF
.,TRBJ2-4,TRBV29-1,TRBD1,TGCAGCGTGGAACAGGGGGGCATTCAGTACTTC,CSVEQGGIQYF
.,TRBJ2-4,TRBV6-5,.,TGTGCCAGCAGTTACTCGAGCAGTCCCGGAAACATTCAGTACTTC,CASSYSSSPGNIQYF
.,TRBJ2-7,TRBV20-1,.,TGCAGTGCTAGAGTGGGGGGGCCTACCTACGAGCAGTACTTC,CSARVGGPTYEQYF
.,TRBJ1-2,TRBV29-1,.,TGCAGCGTTGGGGCAGGGACCAACTATGGCTACACCTTC,CSVGAGTNYGYTF
.,TRBJ2-5,TRBV27,.,TGTGCCAGCAGTTTATTCACGGGGTCGTACCAAGAGACCCAGTACTTC,CASSLFTGSYQETQYF
.,TRBJ1-2,TRBV29-1,TRBD1,TGCAGCGGAAGACAGGGAGATGGCTACACCTTC,CSGRQGDGYTF
.,TRBJ2-2,TRBV6-5,.,TGTGCCAGCAGTTACTCGAGGGTTGGCACCGGGGAGCTGTTTTTT,CASSYSRVGTGELFF
once,TRBJ1-5,TRBV30,.,TGTGCCTGGAGTGTAGGTATAAGCGGTCAGCCCCAGCATTTT,CAWSVGISGQPQHF
.,TRBJ2-5,TRBV4-1,.,TGCGCCAGCAGCTATACGGGGGGCCGGGAGACCCAGTACTTC,CASSYTGGRETQYF
.,TRBJ2-3,TRBV10-2,.,TGCGCCAGCAGTGAAGGCTACGACGGGTTGAGTGGGACGCAGTATTTT,CASSEGYDGLSGTQYF
.,TRBJ2-7,TRBV3-1,TRBD2,TGTGCCAGCAGCCAGACTTGGACTAGCGGGTACTACGAGCAGTACTTC,CASSQTWTSGYYEQYF